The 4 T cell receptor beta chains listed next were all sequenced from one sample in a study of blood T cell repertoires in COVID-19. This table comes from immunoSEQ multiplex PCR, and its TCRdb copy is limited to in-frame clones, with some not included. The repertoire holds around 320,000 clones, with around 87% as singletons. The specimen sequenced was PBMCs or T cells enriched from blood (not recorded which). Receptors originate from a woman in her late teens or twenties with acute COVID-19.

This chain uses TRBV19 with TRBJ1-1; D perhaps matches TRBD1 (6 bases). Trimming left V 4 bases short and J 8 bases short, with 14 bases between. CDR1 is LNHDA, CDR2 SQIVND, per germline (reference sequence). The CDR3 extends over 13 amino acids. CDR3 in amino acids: CASSTSQGREAFF. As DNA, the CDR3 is TGTGCCAGTAGTACCTCACAGGGAAGGGAAGCTTTCTTT.

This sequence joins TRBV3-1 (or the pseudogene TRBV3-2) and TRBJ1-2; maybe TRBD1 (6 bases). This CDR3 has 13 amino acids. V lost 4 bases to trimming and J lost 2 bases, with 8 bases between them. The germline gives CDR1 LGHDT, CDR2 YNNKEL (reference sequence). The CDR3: CASSLGQNYGYTF. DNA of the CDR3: TGTGCCAGCAGCCTTGGACAGAACTATGGCTACACCTTC.

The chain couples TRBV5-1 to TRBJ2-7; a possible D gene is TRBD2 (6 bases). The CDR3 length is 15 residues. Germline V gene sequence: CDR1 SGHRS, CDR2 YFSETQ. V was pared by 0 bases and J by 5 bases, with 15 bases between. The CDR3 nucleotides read TGCGCCAGCAGCTTGGGAGTGACTAGTAACCACGAGCAGTACTTC. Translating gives CASSLGVTSNHEQYF.

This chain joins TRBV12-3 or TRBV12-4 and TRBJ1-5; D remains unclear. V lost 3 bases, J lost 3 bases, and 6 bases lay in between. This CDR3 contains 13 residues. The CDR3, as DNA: TGTGCCAGCAGTTTTGGAGCCAATCAGCCCCAGCATTTT. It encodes CASSFGANQPQHF.